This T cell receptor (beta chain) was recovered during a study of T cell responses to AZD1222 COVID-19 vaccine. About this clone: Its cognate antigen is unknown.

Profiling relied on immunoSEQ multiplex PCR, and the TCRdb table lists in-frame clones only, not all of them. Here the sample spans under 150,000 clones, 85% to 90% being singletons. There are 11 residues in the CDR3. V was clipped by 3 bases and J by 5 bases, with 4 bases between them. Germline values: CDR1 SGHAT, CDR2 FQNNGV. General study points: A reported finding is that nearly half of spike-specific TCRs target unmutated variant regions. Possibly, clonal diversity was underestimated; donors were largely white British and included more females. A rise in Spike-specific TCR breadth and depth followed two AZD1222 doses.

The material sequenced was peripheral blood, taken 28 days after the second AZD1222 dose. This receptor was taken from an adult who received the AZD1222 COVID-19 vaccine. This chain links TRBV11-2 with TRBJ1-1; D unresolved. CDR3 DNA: TGTGCCAGCAGCTTTGATACTGAAGCTTTCTTT. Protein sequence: CASSFDTEAFF.